The 22 T cell receptor beta chains below all came from one sample that was sequenced in a study of blood T cell repertoires in COVID-19. This table comes from immunoSEQ multiplex PCR, and its TCRdb copy is limited to in-frame clones, with some not included. The sample yields around 63,000 clones, 70% to 85% seen once. Sequencing was done on a sample of peripheral blood. These receptors originate from a human donor in a cohort sampled during active COVID-19.

This clone was recorded a few times. CDR3 bases: TGTGCCAGCAAACCCCTGGGCGGGGCAGGGACCCAGTACTTC. Protein: CASKPLGGAGTQYF. This rearrangement joins TRBV7-2 to TRBJ2-5, with a weak D call TRBD2 (6 bases). The germline CDR1 and CDR2 sequences are SGHTA and FQGNSA. The CDR3 extends over 14 amino acids. The V end lost 7 bases, the J end lost 7 bases, and 19 bases lay between the germline ends.

This sequence joins TRBV18 and TRBJ1-3, with 9 bases matching TRBD1. CDR1 is KGHSH and CDR2 is LQKENI in the germline V gene. The junction had 4 bases not matched to a gene; V was cut back by 3 bases and J by 4 bases. This CDR3 comprises 15 residues. The CDR3 DNA reads as TGTGCCAGCTCACCCAACAGGGGGCTAGGAAACACCATATATTTT. The encoded protein is CASSPNRGLGNTIYF.

The rearrangement uses TRBV30 and TRBJ1-2; weak D call: TRBD1 (6 bases). The CDR3 loop spans 12 amino acids. Germline lookup yields CDR1 GTSNPN and CDR2 SVGIG (reference sequence). Trimming pared 2 bases from V and 8 bases from J, leaving 12 bases between. In DNA form, the CDR3 reads TGTGCCTGGAGTAGCCAGGGGATCGGCTACACCTTC. Translating it yields CAWSSQGIGYTF. The whole variable domain, remainder taken from reference TRBV30 and TRBJ1-2, is SQTIHQWPATLVQPVGSPLSLECTVEGTSNPNLYWYRQAAGRGLQLLFYSVGIGQISSEVPQNLSASRPQDRQFILSSKKLLLSDSGFYLCAWSSQGIGYTFGSGTRLTVV.

This clone has only a few counts. The J gene is TRBJ2-1, the V gene TRBV6-5, with 8 positions matching TRBD2. This CDR3 region has 14 residues. V lost 8 bases, J lost 3 bases, and 6 bases stayed unmatched. The V gene's germline CDR1 is MNHEY and CDR2 SVGAGI. The CDR3 loop is CASSPSGLYNEQFF. The CDR3 DNA reads TGTGCCAGCTCGCCTAGCGGGCTCTACAATGAGCAGTTCTTC.

The CDR3 DNA is TGTGCTAGTGGTATGACCAGGGGTGGCACAGATACGCAGTATTTT. This codes for CASGMTRGGTDTQYF. This chain links TRBV12-5 with TRBJ2-3, with D perhaps matching TRBD1 (6 bases). The CDR3 is 15 amino acids. Per the germline V gene, CDR1 is LGHNT and CDR2 is FRNRAP. Trimming left V 5 bases short and J 1 base short, with 13 bases between.

The chain is built from TRBV5-1 and TRBJ1-2, with 11 bases lining up with TRBD1. After removal of 3 bases from V and 5 bases from J, the junction contained 6 bases not matched to a gene. This CDR3 has 15 residues. Germline values: CDR1 SGHRS, CDR2 YFSETQ. CDR3 bases: TGCGCCAGCAGCTGGACAGGGGGCGAAGTGTATGGCTACACCTTC. It encodes CASSWTGGEVYGYTF.

The CDR3 loop reads CASSLLSRTASGNTIYF. The CDR3 nucleotides read TGTGCCAGCAGCTTACTGTCCCGGACAGCCTCTGGAAACACCATATATTTT. The V call is TRBV7-6, the J call TRBJ1-3; a possible D gene is TRBD1 (6 bases). Germline V gene lookup returns CDR1 SGHVS and CDR2 FNYEAQ. V was shortened by 2 bases and J by 0 bases, with 14 bases between the two germline ends. CDR3 length equals 17 residues.

The CDR3 sequence: CATSSSPTPGADTQYF. DNA of the CDR3: TGTGCCACCAGCTCCTCTCCCACTCCCGGGGCAGATACGCAGTATTTT. The V call is TRBV15, the J call TRBJ2-3; tentatively, D is TRBD2 (5 bases). The CDR3 is made up of 16 amino acids. Germline assignment: CDR1 LNHNV and CDR2 YYDKDF (reference sequence). V was shortened by 5 bases and J by 4 bases, with 19 bases between the two germline ends.

CDR3 in DNA: TGTGCCAGCAGTTTCCACTTGACTGAAGCTTTCTTT. Protein product: CASSFHLTEAFF. The chain joins TRBV12-3 or TRBV12-4 to TRBJ1-1, with unresolved D. Trimming pared 3 bases from V and 5 bases from J, leaving 7 bases between. This CDR3 spans 12 amino acids.

V usage is TRBV5-1 and J usage is TRBJ2-5; TRBD1 aligns across 8 bases. V trimming: 4 bases; J trimming: 7 bases; junction bases outside the gene matches: 15. The CDR3 sequence is 16 residues long. CDR1 and CDR2 from the germline V gene are SGHRS and YFSETQ. CDR3 in DNA: TGCGCCAGCAGCAAAGAACGGGACAGGCCCTTTTGGACCCAGTACTTC. The encoded protein is CASSKERDRPFWTQYF.

This sequence joins TRBV27 and TRBJ2-4, with 8 bases aligning to TRBD1. The CDR3 length is 19 residues. Germline V lookup: CDR1 MNHEY, CDR2 SMNVEV (reference sequence). With V trimmed by 5 bases and J by 3 bases, 18 bases remained unmatched. The CDR3 spells CASSRRDRNSQGRKNIQYF. CDR3 coding DNA: TGTGCCAGCAGTAGGAGGGACAGGAATAGTCAAGGTCGCAAAAACATTCAGTACTTC.

This clone was detected a few times. The rearrangement links TRBV7-8 to TRBJ2-3, with 12 bases identical to TRBD2. Losses at the gene ends were 2 bases for V and 3 bases for J; bases not matched to a gene: 3. The CDR3 loop spans 16 amino acids. CDR1 and CDR2 from the germline V gene are SGHVS and FQNEAQ. DNA for the CDR3: TGTGCCAGCAGCTTATGGACTAGCGGGACTACAGATACGCAGTATTTT. Translating gives CASSLWTSGTTDTQYF.

The CDR3 DNA reads TGTGCCAGCAGCGGCCGGGGGGCTGGGGCCAACGTCCTGACTTTC. Its protein product is CASSGRGAGANVLTF. The rearrangement joins TRBV5-4 to TRBJ2-6, with 7 bases matching TRBD2. Germline assignment: CDR1 SGHNT and CDR2 YYREEE (reference sequence). The CDR3 consists of 15 residues. V gave up 4 bases and J gave up 2 bases; unmatched junction bases: 3. Full variable domain (missing parts from reference TRBV5-4 and TRBJ2-6): ETGVTQSPTHLIKTRGQQVTLRCSSQSGHNTVSWYQQALGQGPQFIFQYYREEENGRGNFPPRFSGLQFPNYSSELNVNALELDDSALYLCASSGRGAGANVLTFGAGSRLTVL.

V is TRBV7-7 and J is TRBJ2-1; 10 bases agree with TRBD2. Germline assignment: CDR1 SSHAT and CDR2 FNYEAQ (reference sequence). This CDR3 spans 16 amino acids. Trimming at V came to 2 bases and at J to 10 bases, leaving 11 bases not matched to a gene. The CDR3 DNA reads as TGTGCCAGCAGCTTATCCGGTGGGACTAGCGACGGCGAGCAGTTCTTC. This gives the protein CASSLSGGTSDGEQFF.

The rearrangement links TRBV5-1 to TRBJ2-7; TRBD1 matches 8 bases. Germline trimming cut 3 bases from V and 5 bases from J; bases unmatched to any gene: 7. CDR1 and CDR2 (germline): SGHRS, YFSETQ. This CDR3 has 14 residues. The CDR3 DNA sequence: TGCGCCAGCAGCTGGGGGGACAGGTCCAACGAGCAGTACTTC. As protein: CASSWGDRSNEQYF.

For this clone: A read error may produce the germline difference seen at one junction end. This sequence joins TRBV7-7 and TRBJ2-5; TRBD2 might be the D (6 bases). Germline lookup yields CDR1 SSHAT and CDR2 FNYEAQ (reference sequence). CDR3 length: 14 residues. As DNA, the CDR3 is TGTGCTAGCAGCTTAGGCGGGACGGGAGAGACCCAGTACTTC. Protein product: CASSLGGTGETQYF. The variable domain in full, with the rest retrieved from reference TRBV7-7 and TRBJ2-5, is GAGVSQSPRYKVTKRGQDVTLRCDPISSHATLYWYQQALGQGPEFLTYFNYEAQPDKSGLPSDRFSAERPEGSISTLTIQRTEQRDSAMYRCASSLGGTGETQYFGPGTRLLVL.

The V gene is TRBV29-1, the J gene TRBJ2-7, with D maybe TRBD1 (8 bases). Trimming shortened V by 6 bases and J by 6 bases, and 15 bases separated the two germline ends. The CDR3 is 12 residues long. The germline V gene encodes CDR1 SQVTM and CDR2 ANQGSEA. The CDR3 region is CSVRTGRAEQYF. CDR3 DNA sequence: TGCAGCGTCCGGACAGGGAGGGCCGAGCAGTACTTC.

The sample holds one count of this clone. V usage is TRBV7-8 and J usage is TRBJ1-6, with TRBD1 identical over 7 bases. V shed 3 bases, J shed 6 bases, and the junction held 8 bases outside the gene matches. There are 16 residues in the CDR3. Germline loops: CDR1 SGHVS, CDR2 FQNEAQ. CDR3 region: CASSFPGGGVNSPLHF. CDR3 DNA: TGTGCCAGCAGCTTTCCAGGGGGAGGTGTTAATTCACCCCTCCACTTT. Based on the CDR3 plus reference TRBV7-8 and TRBJ1-6, the full variable domain is GAGVSQSPRYKVAKRGQDVALRCDPISGHVSLFWYQQALGQGPEFLTYFQNEAQLDKSGLPSDRFFAERPEGSVSTLKIQRTQQEDSAVYLCASSFPGGGVNSPLHFGNGTRLTVT.

The chain has TRBV11-2 and TRBJ1-2; TRBD1 matches at 7 bases. V lost 5 bases to trimming and J lost 4 bases; unmatched junction nucleotides: 4. Germline V lookup: CDR1 SGHAT, CDR2 FQNNGV. This CDR3 is 13 amino acids long. In nucleotides, the CDR3 is TGTGCCAGCAGCCCGGGACAGTTCTATGGCTACACCTTC. Its protein is CASSPGQFYGYTF.

As DNA, the CDR3 is TGTGCCACCAGTGATTTCGGCAGGGGAAAGCAGTTCTTC. Protein sequence: CATSDFGRGKQFF. V usage is TRBV24-1 and J usage is TRBJ2-1; weak D call: TRBD1 (6 bases). The V end lost 1 base, the J end lost 11 bases, and 11 bases lay between the germline ends. This CDR3 region has 13 residues. The germline V gene has CDR1 KGHDR and CDR2 SFDVKD.

The count of this clone is one. The chain has TRBV5-1 and TRBJ2-7, with 9 bases that match TRBD1. The CDR3 runs 14 residues. The V segment lost 0 bases and the J segment 2 bases; nucleotides outside the gene matches: 0. Germline assignment: CDR1 SGHRS and CDR2 YFSETQ. CDR3 sequence reads: CASSLGTGAYEQYF. DNA of the CDR3: TGCGCCAGCAGCTTGGGGACAGGGGCCTACGAGCAGTACTTC.

This sequence joins TRBV6-6 and TRBJ1-1, with D unresolved. CDR3 length: 13 residues. The V end lost 5 bases, the J end lost 1 base, and 8 bases lay between the germline ends. Germline V gene sequence: CDR1 MNHNY, CDR2 SVGAGI (reference sequence). DNA for the CDR3: TGTGCCAGCAGTCTGACACCGAACACTGAAGCTTTCTTT. Protein product: CASSLTPNTEAFF.